This is a list of T cell receptor beta chains from one sample in a study of T cells in Graves' hyperthyroidism and ophthalmopathy. A single record per CDR3 protein comes from TCRdb applying MiXCR to the multiplex PCR reads. Counted here are about 360,000 distinct CDR3 sequences, about 13% occurring once; the ten biggest clones make up around 9.2%. Sequenced: blood. The receptors were gathered from a woman between 18 and 29 years old with Graves' hyperthyroidism. Both conserved end residues are part of each CDR3. Each record gives: CDR3 length, J gene, D gene, V gene, clone size, CDR3 DNA, CDR3 protein. The D gene is left open where the match is weak. The size entry is marked missing in some rows and otherwise reads once, few, many or a size class.

17	TRBJ2-1	TRBD2	TRBV7-3	many	TGTGCCAGCAGCCTCCTTGGGGCGGGAGGGCCTTCGGATGAGCAGTTCTTC	CASSLLGAGGPSDEQFF
13	TRBJ2-1	-	TRBV4-3	few	TGCGCCAGCAGCCAAGTTGGTGGGGCCGAGCAGTTCTTC	CASSQVGGAEQFF
14	TRBJ2-4	TRBD2	TRBV13	few	TGTGCCAGCAGGCGGGGGGGGAGGGGAAACATTCAGTACTTC	CASRRGGRGNIQYF
14	TRBJ2-1	TRBD1	TRBV18	many	TGTGCCAGCTCACGGACAGGGGAGCTGGGTGAGCAGTTCTTC	CASSRTGELGEQFF
15	TRBJ2-7	TRBD2	TRBV20-1	many	TGCAGTGCTCCTCGGACTAGCGGGACCTCCTACGAGCAGTACTTC	CSAPRTSGTSYEQYF
15	TRBJ2-1	TRBD2	TRBV10-3	-	TGTGCCATCAGTGCGGGACTAGCGGGAGGAGATGAGCAGTTCTTC	CAISAGLAGGDEQFF
16	TRBJ1-3	-	TRBV7-9	few	TGTGCCAGCAGCTTAGCAGCGGTTCTCTCTGGAAACACCATATATTTT	CASSLAAVLSGNTIYF
15	TRBJ1-5	TRBD1	TRBV6-2/TRBV6-3	many	TGTGCCAGCAGTTACTCTTCAGGGGGGGTCGGGCCCCAGCATTTT	CASSYSSGGVGPQHF
18	TRBJ2-1	TRBD1	TRBV10-3	few	TGTGCCATCAGTGAGTACCGGACAGGGTGGAGCTCCTACAATGAGCAGTTCTTC	CAISEYRTGWSSYNEQFF
15	TRBJ1-6	-	TRBV28	many	TGTGCCAGCAGTTTACTTTCAGGGGCTAATTCACCCCTCCACTTT	CASSLLSGANSPLHF
16	TRBJ1-1	-	TRBV28	many	TGTGCCAGCAGTATTCTGGACGGGGGCTCGAACACTGAAGCTTTCTTT	CASSILDGGSNTEAFF
15	TRBJ1-3	-	TRBV19	-	TGTGCCACCCGGGACGGATCAAGCTCTGGAAACACCATATATTTT	CATRDGSSSGNTIYF
11	TRBJ1-2	-	TRBV20-1	many	TGCAGTGCGGAACCTAACTATGGCTACACCTTC	CSAEPNYGYTF
14	TRBJ1-1	-	TRBV5-1	many	TGCGCCAGCAGCTTGGATGGGGGGTACGCTGAAGCTTTCTTT	CASSLDGGYAEAFF
15	TRBJ1-5	TRBD1	TRBV30	many	TGTGCCTGGCGGGACAGGGGGTATGGCAATCAGCCCCAGCATTTT	CAWRDRGYGNQPQHF
14	TRBJ2-1	-	TRBV2	many	TGTGCCAGCAGTGGAAGAGAGAGCAAGCAGGAGCAGTTCTTC	CASSGRESKQEQFF
16	TRBJ2-1	TRBD2	TRBV7-9	-	TGTGCCAGCAGCTTAAGGGCTAGCGGGAGCGACAATGAGCAGTTCTTC	CASSLRASGSDNEQFF
16	TRBJ2-1	-	TRBV9	-	TGTGCCAGCAGCCCAACCGGGAGAAGGTCCTACAATGAGCAGTTCTTC	CASSPTGRRSYNEQFF
16	TRBJ2-1	-	TRBV7-8	many	TGTGCCAGCAGGGGAGGTAGAGCCACCGTGTACAATGAGCAGTTCTTC	CASRGGRATVYNEQFF
14	TRBJ1-1	-	TRBV5-6	many	TGTGCCAGCAGCTTGGCCTTAGGGAACACTGAAGCTTTCTTT	CASSLALGNTEAFF
16	TRBJ2-7	TRBD2	TRBV11-2	many	TGTGCCAGCAGGAGACTAGCGGGGGGGCGGCGGGACGAGCAGTACTTC	CASRRLAGGRRDEQYF
13	TRBJ1-1	-	TRBV7-9	many	TGTGCCAGCAGCAGCGAGGGCCGTACTGAAGCTTTCTTT	CASSSEGRTEAFF
14	TRBJ2-7	TRBD1	TRBV2	many	TGTGCCAGCAGGAGGGGACAGGGGGCGGACGAGCAGTACTTC	CASRRGQGADEQYF
14	TRBJ1-6	-	TRBV30	-	TGTGCCTGGAGTTTCGGGACTTATAATTCACCCCTCCACTTT	CAWSFGTYNSPLHF
17	TRBJ2-6	TRBD1	TRBV30	few	TGTGCCTTCCACCAGGGGGCGCTGAGCTCTGGGGCCAACGTCCTGACTTTC	CAFHQGALSSGANVLTF
13	TRBJ2-3	-	TRBV19	few	TGTGCCAGTAGTGAGGCAGGGGCAGATACGCAGTATTTT	CASSEAGADTQYF